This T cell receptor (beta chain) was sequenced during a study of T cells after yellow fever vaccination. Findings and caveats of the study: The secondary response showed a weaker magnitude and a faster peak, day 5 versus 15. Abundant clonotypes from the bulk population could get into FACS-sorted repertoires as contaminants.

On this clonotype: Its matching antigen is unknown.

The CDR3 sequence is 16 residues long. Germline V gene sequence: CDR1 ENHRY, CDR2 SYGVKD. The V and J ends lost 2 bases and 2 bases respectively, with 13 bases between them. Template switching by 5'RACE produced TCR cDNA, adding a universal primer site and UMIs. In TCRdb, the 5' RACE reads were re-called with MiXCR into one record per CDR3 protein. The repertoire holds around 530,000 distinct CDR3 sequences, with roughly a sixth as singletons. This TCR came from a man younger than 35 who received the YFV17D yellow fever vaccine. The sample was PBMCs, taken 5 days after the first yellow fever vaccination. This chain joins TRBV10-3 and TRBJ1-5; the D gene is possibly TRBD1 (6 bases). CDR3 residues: CAISEGTGMGNQPQHF. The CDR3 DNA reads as TGTGCCATCAGTGAGGGAACAGGGATGGGCAATCAGCCCCAGCATTTT.